Below are 21 T cell receptor beta chains sequenced from a single sample in a study of monozygotic twins with inflammatory bowel disease. One entry per CDR3 protein, without DNA, is what TCRdb gives after re-calling the 5' RACE reads. The sample includes 200,000 to 250,000 distinct CDR3 sequences. The sequenced sample was blood. Receptors were obtained from a human donor with ulcerative colitis or Crohn's disease, or a healthy co-twin of an affected twin (not recorded which).

The rearrangement joins TRBV12-3 or TRBV12-4 to TRBJ2-1; checking the TCRdb D call of TRBD1 is not possible without DNA. The CDR3 sequence is 12 residues long. CDR3 region: CASSPGGGEQFF.

The rearrangement links TRBV7-2 to TRBJ2-7; checking the TCRdb D call of TRBD1 is not possible without DNA. Germline CDR1 is SGHTA and CDR2 is FQGNSA. The CDR3 sequence is 12 residues long. Here the CDR3 reads CASSKGTIEQYF.

The V call is TRBV29-1, the J call TRBJ1-2; TCRdb proposes TRBD1, but this gene call is untestable without DNA. CDR1 is SQVTM and CDR2 is ANQGSEA in the germline V gene. The CDR3 is 12 amino acids. This chain's CDR3 is CSVAGQGGICTF.

The CDR3 here is CASSPARLRDSTEAFF. This chain joins TRBV27 and TRBJ1-1. The CDR3 runs to 16 residues. Germline lookup yields CDR1 MNHEY and CDR2 SMNVEV (reference sequence).

This chain joins TRBV19 and TRBJ1-1. This CDR3 has 14 amino acids. CDR1 is LNHDA, CDR2 SQIVND, per germline (reference sequence). The CDR3 sequence is CASSDASGEAEAFF. Looking up the rest from reference TRBV19 and TRBJ1-1 gives the full variable domain: DGGITQSPKYLFRKEGQNVTLSCEQNLNHDAMYWYRQDPGQGLRLIYYSQIVNDFQKGDIAEGYSVSREKKESFPLTVTSAQKNPTAFYLCASSDASGEAEAFFGQGTRLTVV.

The chain has TRBV5-1 and TRBJ2-2. CDR1 and CDR2 (germline): SGHRS, YFSETQ. This CDR3 has 15 amino acids. CDR3 protein: CASSFGRATSGELFF.

The chain combines TRBV11-3 with TRBJ2-2; checking the TCRdb D call of TRBD1 is not possible without DNA. Per the germline V gene, CDR1 is SGHNT and CDR2 is YENEEA. The CDR3 covers 15 residues. CDR3 sequence reads: CASSPSRTGNGELFF.

The chain employs TRBV7-2 and TRBJ1-1; TCRdb lists TRBD1, though no DNA is available to test this call. Germline V lookup: CDR1 SGHTA, CDR2 FQGNSA. The CDR3 covers 12 residues. The CDR3 spells CASSTLRQEAFF.

This rearrangement joins TRBV5-6 to TRBJ2-3. Germline V gene sequence: CDR1 SGHDT, CDR2 YYEEEE. The length of the CDR3 is 16 residues. The CDR3 here is CASSPLVRSLEDTQYF.

The chain uses TRBV12-3 or TRBV12-4 and TRBJ1-1; TCRdb proposes TRBD1, but this gene call is untestable without DNA. The CDR3 extends over 13 amino acids. The CDR3 here is CASSLGAKTEAFF.

The chain joins TRBV20-1 to TRBJ2-7. This CDR3 has 11 amino acids. Germline lookup yields CDR1 DFQATT and CDR2 SNEGSKA (reference sequence). The CDR3 region is CSARKTYEQYF.

The chain recombines TRBV7-2 with TRBJ2-3; TCRdb names TRBD2, which stays unverified in the absence of DNA. The CDR3 contains 15 residues. In germline, CDR1 is SGHTA, CDR2 FQGNSA. The CDR3: CASSLPSGTADTQYF.

The chain's CDR3 is CASSLALTTGGPYEQYF. The rearrangement joins TRBV5-1 to TRBJ2-7. Germline V gene sequence: CDR1 SGHRS, CDR2 YFSETQ. This CDR3 has 17 amino acids.

The genes are TRBV14 and TRBJ2-7; TCRdb proposes TRBD2, but this gene call is untestable without DNA. The V gene's germline CDR1 is SGHDN and CDR2 FVKESK. The length of the CDR3 is 15 residues. The CDR3 sequence is CASSQASGVDYEQYF.

The rearrangement links TRBV5-5 to TRBJ2-3; the D call from TCRdb, TRBD1, cannot be confirmed without DNA. From germline, CDR1 is SGHKS and CDR2 YYEKEE (reference sequence). CDR3 length: 16 residues. This chain's CDR3 is CASSFGDRASTDTQYF.

This chain links TRBV7-8 with TRBJ2-2; the TCRdb call, TRBD1, lacks DNA for checking. Looked up from germline, CDR1 is SGHVS and CDR2 is FQNEAQ. This CDR3 contains 13 residues. The CDR3 loop reads CASSLTGAGELFF. The variable domain in full, with the rest retrieved from reference TRBV7-8 and TRBJ2-2, is GAGVSQSPRYKVAKRGQDVALRCDPISGHVSLFWYQQALGQGPEFLTYFQNEAQLDKSGLPSDRFFAERPEGSVSTLKIQRTQQEDSAVYLCASSLTGAGELFFGEGSRLTVL.

The chain recombines TRBV2 with TRBJ2-2; no DNA is available, so the TRBD1 call from TCRdb remains unchecked. Germline CDR1 and CDR2: SNHLY and FYNNEI. CDR3 size: 13 residues. The CDR3 is CASKGRNTGELFF. The whole variable domain, filled in from reference TRBV2 and TRBJ2-2, reads EPEVTQTPSHQVTQMGQEVILRCVPISNHLYFYWYRQILGQKVEFLVSFYNNEISEKSEIFDDQFSVERPDGSNFTLKIRSTKLEDSAMYFCASKGRNTGELFFGEGSRLTVL.

The chain joins TRBV7-6 to TRBJ2-7; as DNA is missing, the TRBD1 call by TCRdb cannot be tested. CDR3 length equals 15 residues. Germline V gene sequence: CDR1 SGHVS, CDR2 FNYEAQ. CDR3 sequence reads: CASSFGPGHDYEQYF.

The rearrangement links TRBV12-3 or TRBV12-4 to TRBJ2-1; the TCRdb D gene call, TRBD2, has no DNA to confirm it. CDR3 length: 14 residues. The CDR3: CASTIAGEGNEQFF.

The V gene is TRBV4-3, the J gene TRBJ2-1. The CDR3 is 16 amino acids. Per germline, CDR1 LGHNA and CDR2 YSLEER. CDR3 loop: CASSQEAVSSYNEQFF.

V usage is TRBV4-2 and J usage is TRBJ2-2; TCRdb's D call of TRBD2 is untestable without DNA. Looked up from germline, CDR1 is LGHNA and CDR2 is YNFKEQ. There are 16 residues in the CDR3. The CDR3 loop is CASSQDAGGFTGELFF.